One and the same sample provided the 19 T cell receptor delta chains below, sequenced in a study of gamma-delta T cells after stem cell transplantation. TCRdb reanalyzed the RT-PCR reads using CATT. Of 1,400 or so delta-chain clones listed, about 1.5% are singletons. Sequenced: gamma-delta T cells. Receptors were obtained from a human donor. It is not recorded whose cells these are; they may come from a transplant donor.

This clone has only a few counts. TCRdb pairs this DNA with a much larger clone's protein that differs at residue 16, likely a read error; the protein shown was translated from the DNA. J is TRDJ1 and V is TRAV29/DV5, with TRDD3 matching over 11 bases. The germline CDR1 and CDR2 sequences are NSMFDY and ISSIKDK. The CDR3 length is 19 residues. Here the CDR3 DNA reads TGTGCAGCTGCGCCTTCCTTGGGGGATACGCCCCACCTGACCGATAATCTCATCTTT. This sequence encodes CAAAPSLGDTPHLTDNLIF.

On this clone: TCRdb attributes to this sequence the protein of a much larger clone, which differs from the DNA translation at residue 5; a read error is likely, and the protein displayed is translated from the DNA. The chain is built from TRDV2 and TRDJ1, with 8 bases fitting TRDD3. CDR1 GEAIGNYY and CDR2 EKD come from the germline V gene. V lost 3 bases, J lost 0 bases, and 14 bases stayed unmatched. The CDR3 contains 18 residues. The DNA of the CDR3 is TGTGCCTGTGACTCCAGGGTACGAGGACTGGGGGACACCGATAAACTCATCTTT. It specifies CACDSRVRGLGDTDKLIF.

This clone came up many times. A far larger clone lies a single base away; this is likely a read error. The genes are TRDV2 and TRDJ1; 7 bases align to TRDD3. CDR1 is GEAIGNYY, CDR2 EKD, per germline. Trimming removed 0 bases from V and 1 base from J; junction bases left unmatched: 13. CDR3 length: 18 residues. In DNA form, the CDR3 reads TGTGCCTGTGACACCAGGGTACGAGGGCTGGGGGGCACCGATAAACTCATCTTT. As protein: CACDTRVRGLGGTDKLIF.

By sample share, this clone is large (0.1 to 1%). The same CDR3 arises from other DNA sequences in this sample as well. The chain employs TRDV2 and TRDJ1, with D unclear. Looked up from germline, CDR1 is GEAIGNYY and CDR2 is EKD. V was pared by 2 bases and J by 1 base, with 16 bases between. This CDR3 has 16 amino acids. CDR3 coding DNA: TGTGCCTGTGACAGGCTACCTCGTGGTTCCACCGATAAACTCATCTTT. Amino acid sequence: CACDRLPRGSTDKLIF.

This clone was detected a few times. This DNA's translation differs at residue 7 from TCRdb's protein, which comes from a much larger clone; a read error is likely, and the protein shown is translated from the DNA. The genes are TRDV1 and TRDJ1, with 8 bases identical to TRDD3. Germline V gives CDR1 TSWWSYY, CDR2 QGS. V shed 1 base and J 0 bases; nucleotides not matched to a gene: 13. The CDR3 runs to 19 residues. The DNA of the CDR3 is TGTGCTCTTGGGGAACCCTACAATCTGGGGGACTCGTACACCGATAAACTCATCTTT. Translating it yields CALGEPYNLGDSYTDKLIF.

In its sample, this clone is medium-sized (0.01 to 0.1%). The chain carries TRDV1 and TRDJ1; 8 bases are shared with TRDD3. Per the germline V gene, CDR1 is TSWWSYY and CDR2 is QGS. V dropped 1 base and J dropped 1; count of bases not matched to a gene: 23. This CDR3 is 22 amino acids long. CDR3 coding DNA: TGTGCTCTTGGGGAACCAGCCTTCCCCCGTACTGGGGGTCCTCTTTTCACCGATAAACTCATCTTT. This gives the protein CALGEPAFPRTGGPLFTDKLIF.

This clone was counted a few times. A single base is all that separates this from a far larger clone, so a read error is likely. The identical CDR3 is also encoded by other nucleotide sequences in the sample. Here the CDR3 reads CACGRLGDPTSSWDTRQMFF. CDR3 DNA: TGTGCCTGCGGTAGATTGGGGGATCCCACGAGCTCCTGGGACACCCGACAGATGTTTTTC. This sequence joins TRDV2 and TRDJ3, with TRDD3 matching over 8 bases. Per the germline V gene, CDR1 is GEAIGNYY and CDR2 is EKD. Trimming took 7 bases from V and 0 from J; bases not matched to a gene: 16. CDR3 length: 20 residues.

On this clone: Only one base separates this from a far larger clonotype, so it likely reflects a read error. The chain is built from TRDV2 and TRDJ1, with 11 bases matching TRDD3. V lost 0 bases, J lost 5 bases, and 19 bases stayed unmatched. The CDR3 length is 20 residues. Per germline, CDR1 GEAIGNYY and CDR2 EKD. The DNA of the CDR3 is TGTGCCTGTGACACCCGAGGCGGGACTGGGGGATATGTTTTGGTGGATAAACTCATCTTT. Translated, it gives CACDTRGGTGGYVLVDKLIF.

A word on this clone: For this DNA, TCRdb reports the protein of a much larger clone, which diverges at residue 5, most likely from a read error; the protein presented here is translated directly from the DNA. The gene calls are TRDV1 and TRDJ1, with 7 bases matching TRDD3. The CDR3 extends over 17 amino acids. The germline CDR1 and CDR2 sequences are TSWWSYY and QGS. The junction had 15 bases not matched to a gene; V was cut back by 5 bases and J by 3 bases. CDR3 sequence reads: CALGKHPTGGSADKLIF. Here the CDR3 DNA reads TGTGCTCTTGGGAAACACCCTACGGGGGGATCGGCCGATAAACTCATCTTT.

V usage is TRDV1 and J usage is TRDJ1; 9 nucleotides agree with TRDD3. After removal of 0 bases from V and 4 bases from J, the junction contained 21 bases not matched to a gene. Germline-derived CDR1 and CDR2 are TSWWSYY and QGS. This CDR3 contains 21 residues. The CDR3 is CALGELTLLPWGIEGDDKLIF. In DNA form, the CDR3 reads TGTGCTCTTGGGGAACTAACTCTCCTTCCTTGGGGGATAGAAGGGGACGATAAACTCATCTTT.

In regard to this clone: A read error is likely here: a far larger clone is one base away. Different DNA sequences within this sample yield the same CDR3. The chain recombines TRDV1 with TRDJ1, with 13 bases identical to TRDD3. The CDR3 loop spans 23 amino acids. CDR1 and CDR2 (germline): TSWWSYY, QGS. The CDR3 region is CALGDLRPSYDWGIRMGTDKLIF. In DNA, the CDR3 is TGTGCTCTTGGGGACCTTCGGCCTTCCTACGACTGGGGGATACGGATGGGCACCGATAAACTTATCTTT.

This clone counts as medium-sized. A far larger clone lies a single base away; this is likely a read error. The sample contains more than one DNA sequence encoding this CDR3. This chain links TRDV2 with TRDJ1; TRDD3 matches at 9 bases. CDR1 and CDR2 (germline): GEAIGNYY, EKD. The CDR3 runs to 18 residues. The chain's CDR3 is CACDTLMGIRGDTDKLIF. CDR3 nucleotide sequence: TGCGCCTGTGACACCCTGATGGGGATACGCGGGGACACCGATAAACTCATCTTT.

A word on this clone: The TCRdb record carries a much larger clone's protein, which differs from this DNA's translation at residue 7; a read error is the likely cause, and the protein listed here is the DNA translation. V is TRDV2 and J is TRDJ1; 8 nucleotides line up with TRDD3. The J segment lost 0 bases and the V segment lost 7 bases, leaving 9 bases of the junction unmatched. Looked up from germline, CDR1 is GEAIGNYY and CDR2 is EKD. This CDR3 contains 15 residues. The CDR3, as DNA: TGTGCCTGCACACTGGGGGCCACGTACACCGATAAACTCATCTTT. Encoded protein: CACTLGATYTDKLIF.

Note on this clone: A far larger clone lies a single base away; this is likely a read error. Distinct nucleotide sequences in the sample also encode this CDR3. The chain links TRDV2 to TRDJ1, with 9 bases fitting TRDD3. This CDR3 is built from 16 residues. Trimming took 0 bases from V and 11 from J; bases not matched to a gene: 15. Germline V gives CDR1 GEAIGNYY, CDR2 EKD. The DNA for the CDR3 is TGTGCCTGTGACACCCGTACTGGGGGACCCCAGGGTAAGCTCATCTTT. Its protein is CACDTRTGGPQGKLIF.

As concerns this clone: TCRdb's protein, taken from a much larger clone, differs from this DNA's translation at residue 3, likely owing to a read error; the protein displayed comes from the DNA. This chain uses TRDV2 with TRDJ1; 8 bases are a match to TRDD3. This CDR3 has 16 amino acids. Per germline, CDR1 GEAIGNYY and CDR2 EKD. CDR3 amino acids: CARDNLGIRGGDKLIF. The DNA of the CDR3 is TGTGCCCGTGACAATCTCGGGATACGAGGGGGCGATAAACTCATCTTT.

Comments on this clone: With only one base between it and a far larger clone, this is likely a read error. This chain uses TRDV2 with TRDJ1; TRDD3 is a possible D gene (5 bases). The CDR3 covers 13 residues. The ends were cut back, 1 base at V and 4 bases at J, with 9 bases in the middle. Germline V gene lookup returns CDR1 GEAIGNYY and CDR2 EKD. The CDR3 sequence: CACDTGTDDKLIF. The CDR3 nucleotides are TGTGCCTGTGACACGGGGACGGACGATAAACTCATCTTT.

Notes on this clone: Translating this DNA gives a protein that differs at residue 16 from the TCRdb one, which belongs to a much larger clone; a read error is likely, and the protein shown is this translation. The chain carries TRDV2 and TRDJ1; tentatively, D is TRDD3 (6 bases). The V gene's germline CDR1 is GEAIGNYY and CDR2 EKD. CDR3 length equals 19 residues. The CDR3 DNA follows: TGTGCCTGTGAAGCCCTACGAAGCGGGGGACCCTCGATAACCGATAACCTCATCTTT. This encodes CACEALRSGGPSITDNLIF.

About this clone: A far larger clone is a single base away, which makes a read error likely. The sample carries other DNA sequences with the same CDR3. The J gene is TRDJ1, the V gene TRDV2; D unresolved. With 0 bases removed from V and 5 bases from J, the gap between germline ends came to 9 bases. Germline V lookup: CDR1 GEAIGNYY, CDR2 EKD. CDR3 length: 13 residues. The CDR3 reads CACDTGLTDKLIF. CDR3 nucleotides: TGTGCCTGTGACACCGGGCTTACTGATAAACTCATCTTT.

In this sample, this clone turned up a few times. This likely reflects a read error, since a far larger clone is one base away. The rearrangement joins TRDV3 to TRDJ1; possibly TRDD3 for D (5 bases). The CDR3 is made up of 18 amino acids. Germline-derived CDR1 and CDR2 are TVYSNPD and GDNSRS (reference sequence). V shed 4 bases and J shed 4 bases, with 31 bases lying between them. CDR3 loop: CASIQLSHTEGWCDKLIF. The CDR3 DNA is TGTGCCTCTATTCAGCTTTCTCATACTGAGGGATGGTGCGATAAACTCATCTTT.